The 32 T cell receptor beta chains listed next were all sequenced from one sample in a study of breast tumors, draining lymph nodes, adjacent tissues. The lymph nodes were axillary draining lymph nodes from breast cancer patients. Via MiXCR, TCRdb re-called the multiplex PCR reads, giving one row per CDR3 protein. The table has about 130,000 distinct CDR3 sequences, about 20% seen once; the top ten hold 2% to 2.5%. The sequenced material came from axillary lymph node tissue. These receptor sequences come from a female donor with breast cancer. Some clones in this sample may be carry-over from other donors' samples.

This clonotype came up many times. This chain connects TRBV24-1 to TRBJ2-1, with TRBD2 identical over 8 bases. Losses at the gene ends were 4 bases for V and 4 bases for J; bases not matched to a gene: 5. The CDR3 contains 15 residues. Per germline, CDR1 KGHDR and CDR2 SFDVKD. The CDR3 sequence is CATSDDSGTYNEQFF. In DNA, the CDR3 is TGTGCCACCAGTGACGATAGCGGGACGTACAATGAGCAGTTCTTC.

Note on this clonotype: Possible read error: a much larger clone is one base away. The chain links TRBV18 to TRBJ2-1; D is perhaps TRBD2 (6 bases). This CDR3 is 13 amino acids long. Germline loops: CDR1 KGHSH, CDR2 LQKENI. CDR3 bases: TGTGCCAGCTCACCACCGGACTACAGTGAGCAGTTCTTC. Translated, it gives CASSPPDYSEQFF.

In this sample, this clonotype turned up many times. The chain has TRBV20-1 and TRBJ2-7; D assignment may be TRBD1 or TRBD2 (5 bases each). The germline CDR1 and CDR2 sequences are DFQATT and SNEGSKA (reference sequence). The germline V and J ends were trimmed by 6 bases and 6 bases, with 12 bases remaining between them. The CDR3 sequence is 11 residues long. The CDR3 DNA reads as TGCAGTGCCAACCCTGGGGGCGAGCAGTACTTC. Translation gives CSANPGGEQYF.

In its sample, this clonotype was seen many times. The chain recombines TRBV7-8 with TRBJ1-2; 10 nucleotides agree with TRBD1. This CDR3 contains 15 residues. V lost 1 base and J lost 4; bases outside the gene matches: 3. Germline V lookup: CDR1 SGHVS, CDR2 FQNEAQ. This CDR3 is CASSLDRDRGYGYTF. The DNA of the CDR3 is TGTGCCAGCAGCTTAGACCGGGACAGGGGCTATGGCTACACCTTC.

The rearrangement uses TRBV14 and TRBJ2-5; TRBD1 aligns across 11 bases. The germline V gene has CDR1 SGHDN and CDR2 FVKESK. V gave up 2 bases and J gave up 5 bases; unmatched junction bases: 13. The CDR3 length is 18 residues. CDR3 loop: CASSQKPPGQGVLETQYF. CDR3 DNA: TGTGCCAGCAGCCAAAAACCCCCGGGACAGGGGGTTTTGGAGACCCAGTACTTC.

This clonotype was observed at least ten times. CDR3 residues: CASSYWGGENNSPLHF. Written as DNA, the CDR3 is TGTGCCAGCAGTTACTGGGGGGGTGAAAATAATTCACCCCTCCACTTT. V usage is TRBV6-5 and J usage is TRBJ1-6, with D tentatively TRBD1 (5 bases). Trimming left V 1 base short and J 5 bases short, with 12 bases between. The CDR3 covers 16 residues. Germline lookup yields CDR1 MNHEY and CDR2 SVGAGI.

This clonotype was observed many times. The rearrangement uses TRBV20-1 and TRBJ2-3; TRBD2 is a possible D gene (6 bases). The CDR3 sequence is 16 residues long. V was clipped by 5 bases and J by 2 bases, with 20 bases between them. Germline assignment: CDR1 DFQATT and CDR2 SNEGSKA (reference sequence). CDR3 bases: TGCAGTGCTCTTCCTCGGGGCGGGATACCCACAGATACGCAGTATTTT. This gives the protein CSALPRGGIPTDTQYF.

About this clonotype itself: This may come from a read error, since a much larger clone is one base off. CDR3 region: CASSLRSTGGYTF. The CDR3 coding sequence is TGTGCCAGCAGTTTGAGAAGCACGGGAGGCTACACCTTC. The chain links TRBV27 to TRBJ1-2; D is uncertain. Trimming shortened V by 3 bases and J by 8 bases, and 13 bases separated the two germline ends. The CDR3 loop spans 13 amino acids. The germline CDR1 and CDR2 sequences are MNHEY and SMNVEV (reference sequence).

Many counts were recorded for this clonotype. CDR3 in amino acids: CAISDGRSDYGYTF. Written as DNA, the CDR3 is TGTGCCATCAGTGACGGGAGATCGGACTATGGCTACACCTTC. This chain links TRBV10-3 with TRBJ1-2; no definite D call. Trimming shortened V by 3 bases and J by 3 bases, and 11 bases separated the two germline ends. Germline CDR1 reads ENHRY; CDR2 reads SYGVKD. The CDR3 length is 14 residues.

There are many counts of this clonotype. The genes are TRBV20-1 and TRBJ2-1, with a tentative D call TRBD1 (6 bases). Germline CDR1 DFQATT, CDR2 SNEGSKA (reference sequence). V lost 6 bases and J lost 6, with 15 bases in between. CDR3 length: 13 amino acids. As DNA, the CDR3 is TGCAGTGCCGGACAGAGGGTGGTCAATGAGCAGTTCTTC. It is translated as CSAGQRVVNEQFF.

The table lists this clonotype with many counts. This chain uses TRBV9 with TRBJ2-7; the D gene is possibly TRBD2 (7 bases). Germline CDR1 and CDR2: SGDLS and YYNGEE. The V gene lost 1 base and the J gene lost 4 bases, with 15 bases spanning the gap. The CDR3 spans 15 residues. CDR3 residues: CASSVKGGATYEQYF. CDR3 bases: TGTGCCAGCAGCGTAAAGGGGGGGGCAACTTACGAGCAGTACTTC.

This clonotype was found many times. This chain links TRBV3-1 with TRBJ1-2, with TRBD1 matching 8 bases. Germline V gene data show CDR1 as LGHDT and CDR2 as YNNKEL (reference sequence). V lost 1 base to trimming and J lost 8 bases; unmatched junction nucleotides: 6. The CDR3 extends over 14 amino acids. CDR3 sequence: CASSQAIRGQGYTF. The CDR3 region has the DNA TGTGCCAGCAGCCAAGCCATCAGGGGGCAAGGCTACACCTTC.

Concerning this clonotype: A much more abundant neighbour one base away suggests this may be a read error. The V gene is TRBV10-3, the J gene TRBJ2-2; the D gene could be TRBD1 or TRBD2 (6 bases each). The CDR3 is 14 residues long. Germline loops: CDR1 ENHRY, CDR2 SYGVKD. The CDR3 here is CAISELGDTGGLFF. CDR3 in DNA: TGTGCCATCAGTGAGCTAGGGGACACCGGGGGGCTGTTTTTT.

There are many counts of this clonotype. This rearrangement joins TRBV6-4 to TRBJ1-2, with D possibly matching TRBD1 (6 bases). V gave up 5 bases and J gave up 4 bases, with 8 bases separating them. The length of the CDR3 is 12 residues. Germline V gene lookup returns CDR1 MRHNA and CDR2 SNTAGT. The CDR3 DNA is TGTGCCAGCAGTATGACAGGCTATGGCTACACCTTC. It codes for CASSMTGYGYTF.

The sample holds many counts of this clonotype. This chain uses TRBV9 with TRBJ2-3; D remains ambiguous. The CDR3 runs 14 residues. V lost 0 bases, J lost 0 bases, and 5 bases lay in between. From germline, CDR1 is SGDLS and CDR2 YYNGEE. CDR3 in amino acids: CASSVESSTDTQYF. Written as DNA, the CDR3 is TGTGCCAGCAGCGTAGAGTCTAGCACAGATACGCAGTATTTT.

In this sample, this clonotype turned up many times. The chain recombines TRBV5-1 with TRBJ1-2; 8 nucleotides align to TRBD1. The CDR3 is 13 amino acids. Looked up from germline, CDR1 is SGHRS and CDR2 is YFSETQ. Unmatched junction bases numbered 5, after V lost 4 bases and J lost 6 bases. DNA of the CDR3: TGCGCCAGCAGCATGGGACAGGCGGATGGCTACACCTTC. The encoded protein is CASSMGQADGYTF.

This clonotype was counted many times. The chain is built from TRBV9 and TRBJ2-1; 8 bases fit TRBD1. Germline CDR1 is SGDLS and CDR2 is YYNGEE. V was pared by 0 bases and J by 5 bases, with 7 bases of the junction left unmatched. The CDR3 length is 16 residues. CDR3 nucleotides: TGTGCCAGCAGCGTAGCTTTGGGGACAGGAGACAATGAGCAGTTCTTC. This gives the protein CASSVALGTGDNEQFF.

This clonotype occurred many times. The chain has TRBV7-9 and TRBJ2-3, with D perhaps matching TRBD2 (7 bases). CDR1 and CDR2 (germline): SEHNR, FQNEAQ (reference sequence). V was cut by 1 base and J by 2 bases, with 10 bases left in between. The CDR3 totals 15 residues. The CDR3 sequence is CASSLGGGDTDTQYF. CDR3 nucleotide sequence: TGTGCCAGCAGCTTAGGGGGGGGCGACACAGATACGCAGTATTTT.

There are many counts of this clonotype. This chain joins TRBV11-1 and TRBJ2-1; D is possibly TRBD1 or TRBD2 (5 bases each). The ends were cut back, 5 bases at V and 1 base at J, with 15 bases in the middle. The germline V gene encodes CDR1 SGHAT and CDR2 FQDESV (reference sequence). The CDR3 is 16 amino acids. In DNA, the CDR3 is TGTGCCAGCAGCCCAGCGTGGGGGATATCCTACAATGAGCAGTTCTTC. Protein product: CASSPAWGISYNEQFF.

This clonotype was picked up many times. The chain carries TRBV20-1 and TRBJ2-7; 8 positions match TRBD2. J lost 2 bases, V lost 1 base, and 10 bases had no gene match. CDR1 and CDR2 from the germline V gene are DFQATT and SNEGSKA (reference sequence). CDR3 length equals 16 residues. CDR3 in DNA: TGCAGTGCTAGAGCCCAGGGAGCTAGCGGGCCCTACGAGCAGTACTTC. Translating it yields CSARAQGASGPYEQYF.

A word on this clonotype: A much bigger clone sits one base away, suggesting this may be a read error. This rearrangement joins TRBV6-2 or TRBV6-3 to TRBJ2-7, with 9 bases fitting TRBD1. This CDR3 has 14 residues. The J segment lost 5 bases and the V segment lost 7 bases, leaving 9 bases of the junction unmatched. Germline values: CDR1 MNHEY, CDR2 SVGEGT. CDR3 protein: CASKRQGEVHEQYF. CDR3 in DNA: TGTGCCAGCAAGAGACAGGGGGAAGTTCACGAGCAGTACTTC.

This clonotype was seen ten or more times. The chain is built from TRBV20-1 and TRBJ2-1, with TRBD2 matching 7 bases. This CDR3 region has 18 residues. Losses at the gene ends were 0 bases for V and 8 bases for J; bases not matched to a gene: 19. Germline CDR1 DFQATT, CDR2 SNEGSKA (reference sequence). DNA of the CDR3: TGCAGTGCTAGAGATCCTAGAAGTTGGGAGGGCATCCGGGATGAGCAGTTCTTC. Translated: CSARDPRSWEGIRDEQFF.

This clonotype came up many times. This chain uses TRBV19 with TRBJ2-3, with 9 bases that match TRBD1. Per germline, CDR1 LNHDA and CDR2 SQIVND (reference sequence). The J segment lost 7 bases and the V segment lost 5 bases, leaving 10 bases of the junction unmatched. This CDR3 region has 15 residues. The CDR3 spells CASSAGQGLVNTQYF. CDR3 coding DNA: TGTGCCAGTAGTGCGGGACAGGGCTTAGTAAATACGCAGTATTTT.

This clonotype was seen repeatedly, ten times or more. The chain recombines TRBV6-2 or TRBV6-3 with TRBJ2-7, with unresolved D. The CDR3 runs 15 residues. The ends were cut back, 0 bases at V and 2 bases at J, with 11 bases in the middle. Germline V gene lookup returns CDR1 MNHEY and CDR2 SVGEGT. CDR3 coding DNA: TGTGCCAGCAGTTACTCTCCGGCCCTTACCTACGAGCAGTACTTC. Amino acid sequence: CASSYSPALTYEQYF.

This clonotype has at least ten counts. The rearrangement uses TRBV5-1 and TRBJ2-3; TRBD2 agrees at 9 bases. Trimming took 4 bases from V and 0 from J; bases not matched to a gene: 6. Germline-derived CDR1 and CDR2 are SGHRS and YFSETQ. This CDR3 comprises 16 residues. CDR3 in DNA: TGCGCCAGCAGCCTTGGGACTAGCCGAAGCACAGATACGCAGTATTTT. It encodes CASSLGTSRSTDTQYF.

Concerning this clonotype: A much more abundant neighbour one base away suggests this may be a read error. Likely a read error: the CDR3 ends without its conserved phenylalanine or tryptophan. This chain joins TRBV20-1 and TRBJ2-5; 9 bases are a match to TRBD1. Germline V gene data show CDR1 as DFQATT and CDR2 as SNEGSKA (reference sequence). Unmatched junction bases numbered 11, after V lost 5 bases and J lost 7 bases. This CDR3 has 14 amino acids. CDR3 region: CSAGGQGTGGTQYL. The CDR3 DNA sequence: TGCAGTGCTGGCGGACAGGGGACGGGGGGGACCCAGTACCTC.

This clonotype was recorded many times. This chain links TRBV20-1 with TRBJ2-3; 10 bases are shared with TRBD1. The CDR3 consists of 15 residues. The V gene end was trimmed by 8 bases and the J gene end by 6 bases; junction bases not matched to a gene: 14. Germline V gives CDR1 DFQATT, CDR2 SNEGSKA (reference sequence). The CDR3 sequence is CSPAGDRGSRDTQYF. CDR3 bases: TGCAGTCCCGCCGGGGACAGGGGTTCGCGGGATACGCAGTATTTT.

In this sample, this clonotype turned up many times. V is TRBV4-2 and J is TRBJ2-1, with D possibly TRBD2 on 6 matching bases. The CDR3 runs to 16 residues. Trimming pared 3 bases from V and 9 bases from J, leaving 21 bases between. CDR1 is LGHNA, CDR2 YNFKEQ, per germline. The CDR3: CASSQTWEARGLEQFF. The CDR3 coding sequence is TGTGCCAGCAGCCAGACTTGGGAGGCGCGGGGCCTTGAGCAGTTCTTC.

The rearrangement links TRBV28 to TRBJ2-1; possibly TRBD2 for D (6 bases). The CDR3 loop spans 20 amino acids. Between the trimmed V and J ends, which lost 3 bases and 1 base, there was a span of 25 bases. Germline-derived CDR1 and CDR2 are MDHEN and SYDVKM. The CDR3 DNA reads TGTGCCAGCAGTTTCGAGGTGGGGGGTCTAGGCGTGGCGTCCTACAATGAGCAGTTCTTC. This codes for CASSFEVGGLGVASYNEQFF.

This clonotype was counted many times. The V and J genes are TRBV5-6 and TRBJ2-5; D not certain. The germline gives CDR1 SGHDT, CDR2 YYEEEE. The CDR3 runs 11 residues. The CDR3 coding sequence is TGTGTGGGAAGGGCCCCAGAGACCCAGTACTTC. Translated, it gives CVGRAPETQYF.

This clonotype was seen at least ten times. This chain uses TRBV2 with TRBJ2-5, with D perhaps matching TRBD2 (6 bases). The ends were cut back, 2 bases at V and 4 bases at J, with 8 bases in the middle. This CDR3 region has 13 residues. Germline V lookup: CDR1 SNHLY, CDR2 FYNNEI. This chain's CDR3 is CASSELEGETQYF. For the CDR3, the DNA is TGTGCCAGCAGTGAACTGGAGGGAGAGACCCAGTACTTC. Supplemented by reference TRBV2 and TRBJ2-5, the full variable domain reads EPEVTQTPSHQVTQMGQEVILRCVPISNHLYFYWYRQILGQKVEFLVSFYNNEISEKSEIFDDQFSVERPDGSNFTLKIRSTKLEDSAMYFCASSELEGETQYFGPGTRLLVL.

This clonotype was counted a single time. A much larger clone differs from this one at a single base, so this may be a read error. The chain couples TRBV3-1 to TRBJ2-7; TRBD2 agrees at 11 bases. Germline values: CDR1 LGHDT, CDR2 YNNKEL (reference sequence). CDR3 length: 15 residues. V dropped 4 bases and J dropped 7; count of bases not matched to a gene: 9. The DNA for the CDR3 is TGTGCCAGCAGCCCGGGGACTAGCGGTGTTACGGAGCAGTACTTC. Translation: CASSPGTSGVTEQYF.